The 14 T cell receptor beta chains given below trace back to one sample, sequenced in a study of blood T cell repertoires in COVID-19. Assay: immunoSEQ multiplex PCR; the TCRdb copy retains only in-frame clones and omits some. The sample consists of about 300,000 clones, around 84% of them appearing once. Source material: peripheral blood. The receptors here all came from a human donor with COVID-19, enrolled during active disease. The donor label of this sample is uncertain.

J is TRBJ1-6 and V is TRBV5-1; 10 bases match TRBD1. The CDR3 is 15 residues long. V was pared by 4 bases and J by 10 bases, with 8 bases of the junction left unmatched. The germline CDR1 and CDR2 sequences are SGHRS and YFSETQ. The CDR3: CASSEGTGEFSPLHF. CDR3 DNA sequence: TGCGCCAGCAGCGAGGGGACAGGGGAGTTCTCACCCCTCCACTTT.

The chain recombines TRBV29-1 with TRBJ2-5; D is ambiguous. CDR3 length: 12 amino acids. V was clipped by 6 bases and J by 0 bases, with 8 bases between them. In germline, CDR1 is SQVTM, CDR2 ANQGSEA. CDR3 bases: TGCAGCGTCCTAGATCACCAAGAGACCCAGTACTTC. It encodes CSVLDHQETQYF.

This clone was recorded only once. The chain links TRBV7-2 to TRBJ1-1, with D unclear. The CDR3 has 14 amino acids. V was pared by 1 base and J by 0 bases, with 6 bases between. The V gene's germline CDR1 is SGHTA and CDR2 FQGNSA. In DNA form, the CDR3 reads TGTGCCAGCAGCTTAGGGAGGGTGAACACTGAAGCTTTCTTT. Translating it yields CASSLGRVNTEAFF. Combining the CDR3 with reference TRBV7-2 and TRBJ1-1 gives the whole variable domain GAGVSQSPSNKVTEKGKDVELRCDPISGHTALYWYRQSLGQGLEFLIYFQGNSAPDKSGLPSDRFSAERTGGSVSTLTIQRTQQEDSAVYLCASSLGRVNTEAFFGQGTRLTVV.

The chain uses TRBV7-3 and TRBJ2-1, with D tentatively TRBD2 (6 bases). CDR3 size: 14 residues. The germline CDR1 and CDR2 sequences are SGHTA and FQGTGA. Trimming removed 3 bases at V and 8 bases at J, with 14 bases between. The CDR3 reads CASSLELAQDEQFF. Here the CDR3 DNA reads TGTGCCAGCAGCTTGGAACTAGCTCAAGATGAGCAGTTCTTC.

This clone appeared once. This sequence joins TRBV5-1 and TRBJ1-6, with a possible D match to TRBD1 (5 bases). The V gene lost 1 base and the J gene lost 0 bases, with 17 bases spanning the gap. The CDR3 is 19 amino acids. Germline V CDR1 and CDR2: SGHRS, YFSETQ. The CDR3 nucleotides are TGCGCCAGCAGCTTGTTTGGGGGGACCCAGAGCTCCTATAATTCACCCCTCCACTTT. Translating it yields CASSLFGGTQSSYNSPLHF. Full variable domain (missing parts from reference TRBV5-1 and TRBJ1-6): KAGVTQTPRYLIKTRGQQVTLSCSPISGHRSVSWYQQTPGQGLQFLFEYFSETQRNKGNFPGRFSGRQFSNSRSEMNVSTLELGDSALYLCASSLFGGTQSSYNSPLHFGNGTRLTVT.

This clone has ten or more counts. This rearrangement joins TRBV2 to TRBJ2-7; tentative D call: TRBD2 (5 bases). The germline gives CDR1 SNHLY, CDR2 FYNNEI. With 10 bases removed from V and 2 bases from J, the gap between germline ends came to 15 bases. The CDR3 runs to 13 residues. CDR3 residues: CATKWESTYEQYF. CDR3 bases: TGTGCCACGAAATGGGAGTCGACCTACGAGCAGTACTTC.

The rearrangement links TRBV7-8 to TRBJ2-7; 8 bases are a match to TRBD1. This CDR3 spans 19 amino acids. Per germline, CDR1 SGHVS and CDR2 FQNEAQ. The V segment lost 4 bases and the J segment 2 bases; nucleotides outside the gene matches: 19. The CDR3 DNA reads TGTGCCAGCAGCTCAGGGGGTGGACAGGGAGCGCTAATTCCCTACGAGCAGTACTTC. Its protein is CASSSGGGQGALIPYEQYF.

The chain links TRBV28 to TRBJ1-1; no clear D. The CDR3 length is 14 residues. Trimming pared 5 bases from V and 1 base from J, leaving 11 bases between. The V gene's germline CDR1 is MDHEN and CDR2 SYDVKM. As DNA, the CDR3 is TGTGCCAGCAGTCTGGAGAGGGAGAACACTGAAGCTTTCTTT. Translating it yields CASSLERENTEAFF.

This clone was seen only once. The chain links TRBV5-5 to TRBJ1-3, with 7 positions matching TRBD1. The CDR3 runs 16 residues. The V gene's germline CDR1 is SGHKS and CDR2 YYEKEE (reference sequence). Germline trimming cut 1 base from V and 1 base from J; bases unmatched to any gene: 5. The DNA of the CDR3 is TGTGCCAGCAGCTTGTTGGTCAGGGGGTCTGGAAACACCATATATTTT. Its protein product is CASSLLVRGSGNTIYF.

This chain links TRBV30 with TRBJ1-3; 8 bases fit TRBD1. The germline V gene encodes CDR1 GTSNPN and CDR2 SVGIG (reference sequence). J was trimmed by 3 bases and V by 4 bases; bases with no gene match: 5. The CDR3 is made up of 14 amino acids. The CDR3 region is CAWTPTGDGNTIYF. CDR3 DNA: TGTGCCTGGACTCCGACAGGGGATGGAAACACCATATATTTT.

As DNA, the CDR3 is TGTGCCAGCTCAGCGGAACTCAAATCTGGGGCCAACGTCCTGACTTTC. Amino acid sequence: CASSAELKSGANVLTF. The chain joins TRBV18 to TRBJ2-6; D ambiguous. Germline V CDR1 and CDR2: KGHSH, LQKENI. V lost 5 bases and J lost 1, with 12 bases in between. The CDR3 is made up of 16 amino acids.

Here the CDR3 reads CAISRVSGNTIYF. DNA of the CDR3: TGTGCCATCAGCCGGGTGTCTGGAAACACCATATATTTT. The rearrangement uses TRBV10-3 and TRBJ1-3; D not resolved. Looked up from germline, CDR1 is ENHRY and CDR2 is SYGVKD. The CDR3 extends over 13 amino acids. Trimming took 6 bases from V and 1 from J, leaving 7 bases between them.

This clone was seen once. J is TRBJ1-1 and V is TRBV11-2; D is unresolved. The ends were cut back, 3 bases at V and 2 bases at J, with 7 bases in the middle. This CDR3 is 13 amino acids long. Germline V gene lookup returns CDR1 SGHAT and CDR2 FQNNGV. The CDR3 here is CASSFLRNTEAFF. The DNA of the CDR3 is TGTGCCAGCAGCTTCCTACGAAACACTGAAGCTTTCTTT.

V gene TRBV3-1 (or the pseudogene TRBV3-2) combines with J gene TRBJ2-1, with TRBD2 as a possible D gene (6 bases). Germline V lookup: CDR1 LGHDT, CDR2 YNNKEL (reference sequence). This CDR3 has 14 residues. Trimming removed 6 bases from V and 9 bases from J, with 18 bases in between. The CDR3 DNA reads TGTGCCAGCAGGGGGGGAGTCGGGGTCAGTGAGCAGTTCTTC. Protein: CASRGGVGVSEQFF.